The clone carrying this TCR beta chain was found a few times. Its antigen is undetermined. These data originate in a study of OX40 agonist ivuxolimab in advanced cancers. Broader study findings: Dose levels from 0.1 to 3.0 mg/kg saw CD4+ and CD8+ blood T cells expand clonally by week 6.

V was trimmed by 2 bases and J by 4 bases, leaving 15 bases between them. CDR1 is MDHEN, CDR2 SYDVKM, per germline. CDR3 length: 15 amino acids. Repertoires were generated with immunoSEQ multiplex PCR, while TCRdb's copy carries only in-frame clones and drops some. The data contain about 100,000 clones, 90% of them singletons. The chain recombines TRBV28 with TRBJ2-7; D is tentatively TRBD1 or TRBD2 (6 bases each). This clonotype originated in an adult with an advanced solid tumor such as melanoma, head and neck, liver or kidney cancer. Sequences were derived from CD4+ or CD8+ T cells sorted from blood, sampled in a trial of the OX40 agonist ivuxolimab. The CDR3 here is CASSLGGGTVYEQYF. In DNA, the CDR3 is TGTGCCAGCAGTTTAGGGGGCGGGACCGTGTACGAGCAGTACTTC.